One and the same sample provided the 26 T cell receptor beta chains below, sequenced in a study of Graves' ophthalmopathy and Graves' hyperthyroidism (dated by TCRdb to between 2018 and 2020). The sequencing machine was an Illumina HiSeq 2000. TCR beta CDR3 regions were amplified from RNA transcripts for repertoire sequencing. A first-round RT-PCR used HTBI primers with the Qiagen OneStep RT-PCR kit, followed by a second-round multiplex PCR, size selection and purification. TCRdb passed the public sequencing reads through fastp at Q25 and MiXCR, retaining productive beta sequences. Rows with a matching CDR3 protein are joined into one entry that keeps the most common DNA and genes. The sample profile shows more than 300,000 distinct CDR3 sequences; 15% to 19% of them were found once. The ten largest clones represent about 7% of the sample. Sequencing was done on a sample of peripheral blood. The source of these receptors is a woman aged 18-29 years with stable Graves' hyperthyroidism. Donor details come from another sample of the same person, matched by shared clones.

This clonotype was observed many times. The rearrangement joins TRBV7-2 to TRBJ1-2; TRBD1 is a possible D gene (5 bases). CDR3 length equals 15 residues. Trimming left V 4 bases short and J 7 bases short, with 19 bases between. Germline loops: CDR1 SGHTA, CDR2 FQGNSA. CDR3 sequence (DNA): TGTGCCAGCAGCTCCATTCAGGGAGGGTCCCCTGGCTACACCTTC. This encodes CASSSIQGGSPGYTF. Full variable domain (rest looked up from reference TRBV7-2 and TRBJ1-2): GAGVSQSPSNKVTEKGKDVELRCDPISGHTALYWYRQSLGQGLEFLIYFQGNSAPDKSGLPSDRFSAERTGGSVSTLTIQRTQQEDSAVYLCASSSIQGGSPGYTFGSGTRLTVV.

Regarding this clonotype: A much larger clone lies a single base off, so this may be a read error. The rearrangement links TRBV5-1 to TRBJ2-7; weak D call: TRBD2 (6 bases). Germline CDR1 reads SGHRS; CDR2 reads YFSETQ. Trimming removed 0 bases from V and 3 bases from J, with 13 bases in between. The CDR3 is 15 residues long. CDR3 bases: TGCGCCAGCAGCTTGGTCGGAGCGGGTGTCTACGAGCAGTACTTC. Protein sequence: CASSLVGAGVYEQYF.

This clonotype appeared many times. CDR3 region: CASSLTFSMPAFF. The CDR3 DNA reads as TGTGCCAGCAGCTTAACGTTCAGCATGCCCGCTTTCTTT. The J gene is TRBJ1-1, the V gene TRBV7-3; D not certain. The CDR3 spans 13 residues. CDR1 and CDR2 from the germline V gene are SGHTA and FQGTGA. Deletions cut 0 bases from V and 11 bases from J, with 13 bases between. The complete variable domain, with remaining parts taken from reference TRBV7-3 and TRBJ1-1, reads GAGVSQTPSNKVTEKGKYVELRCDPISGHTALYWYRQSLGQGPEFLIYFQGTGAADDSGLPNDRFFAVRPEGSVSTLKIQRTERGDSAVYLCASSLTFSMPAFFGQGTRLTVV.

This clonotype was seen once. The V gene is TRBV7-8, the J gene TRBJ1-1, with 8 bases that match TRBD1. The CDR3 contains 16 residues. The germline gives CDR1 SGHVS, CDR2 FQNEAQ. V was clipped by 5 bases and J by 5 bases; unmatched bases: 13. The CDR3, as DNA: TGTGCCAGCAGCCTACCGGACAGGGTTGAGGTTACTGAAGCTTTCTTT. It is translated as CASSLPDRVEVTEAFF.

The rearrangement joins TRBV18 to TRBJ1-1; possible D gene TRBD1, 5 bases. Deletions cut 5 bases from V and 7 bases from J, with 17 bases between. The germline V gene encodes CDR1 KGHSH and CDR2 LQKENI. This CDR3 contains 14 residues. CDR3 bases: TGTGCCAGCTCAGCCGCCGGGGCTCAGGTTGAAGCTTTCTTT. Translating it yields CASSAAGAQVEAFF. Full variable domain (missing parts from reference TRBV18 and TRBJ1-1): NAGVMQNPRHLVRRRGQEARLRCSPMKGHSHVYWYRQLPEEGLKFMVYLQKENIIDESGMPKERFSAEFPKEGPSILRIQQVVRGDSAAYFCASSAAGAQVEAFFGQGTRLTVV.

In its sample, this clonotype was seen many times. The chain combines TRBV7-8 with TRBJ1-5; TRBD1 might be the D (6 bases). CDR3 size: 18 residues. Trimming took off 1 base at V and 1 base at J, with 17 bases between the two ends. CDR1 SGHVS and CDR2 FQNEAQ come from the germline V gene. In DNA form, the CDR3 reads TGTGCCAGCAGCTTAGAAGGGGTTAGGGGGGGCAGCAATCAGCCCCAGCATTTT. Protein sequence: CASSLEGVRGGSNQPQHF.

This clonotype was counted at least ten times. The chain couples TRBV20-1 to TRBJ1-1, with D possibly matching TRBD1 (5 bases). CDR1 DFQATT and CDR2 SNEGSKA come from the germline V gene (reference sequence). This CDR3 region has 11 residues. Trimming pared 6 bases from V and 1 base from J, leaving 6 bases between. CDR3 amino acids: CSARANTEAFF. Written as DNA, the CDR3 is TGCAGTGCCAGGGCGAACACTGAAGCTTTCTTT.

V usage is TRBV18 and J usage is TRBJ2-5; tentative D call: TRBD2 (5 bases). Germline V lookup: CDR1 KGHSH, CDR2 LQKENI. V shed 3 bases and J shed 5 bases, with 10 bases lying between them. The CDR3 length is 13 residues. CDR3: CASSPLIAETQYF. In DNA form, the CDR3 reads TGTGCCAGCTCACCCCTCATAGCGGAGACCCAGTACTTC.

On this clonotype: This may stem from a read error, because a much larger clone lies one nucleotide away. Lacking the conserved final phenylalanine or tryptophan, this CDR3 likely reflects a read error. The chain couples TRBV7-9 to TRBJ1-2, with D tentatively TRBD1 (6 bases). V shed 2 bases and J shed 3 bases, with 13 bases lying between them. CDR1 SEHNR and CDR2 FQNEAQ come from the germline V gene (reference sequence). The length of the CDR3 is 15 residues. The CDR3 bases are TGTGCCAGCAGCTTAAATCCCCCAGGGGACTATGGCTACACCGTC. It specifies CASSLNPPGDYGYTV.

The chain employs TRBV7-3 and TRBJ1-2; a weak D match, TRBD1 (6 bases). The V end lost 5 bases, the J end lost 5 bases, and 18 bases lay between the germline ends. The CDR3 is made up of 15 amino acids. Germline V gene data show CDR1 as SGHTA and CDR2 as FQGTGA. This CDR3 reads CASSLRGGAGYGYTF. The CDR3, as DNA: TGTGCCAGCAGCCTCCGGGGGGGGGCTGGGTATGGCTACACCTTC.

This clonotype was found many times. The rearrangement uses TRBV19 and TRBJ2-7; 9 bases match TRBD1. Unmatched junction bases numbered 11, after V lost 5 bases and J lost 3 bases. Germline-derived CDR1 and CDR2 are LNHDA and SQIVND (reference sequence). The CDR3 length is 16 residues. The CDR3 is CASSRMDRGLHYEQYF. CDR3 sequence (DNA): TGTGCCAGTAGTCGGATGGACAGGGGCCTTCACTACGAGCAGTACTTC. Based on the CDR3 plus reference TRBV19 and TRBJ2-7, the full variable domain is DGGITQSPKYLFRKEGQNVTLSCEQNLNHDAMYWYRQDPGQGLRLIYYSQIVNDFQKGDIAEGYSVSREKKESFPLTVTSAQKNPTAFYLCASSRMDRGLHYEQYFGPGTRLTVT.

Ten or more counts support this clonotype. For the CDR3, the DNA is TGTGCCAGCAGTCCCCTGGGACAGGGGAAAAACATTCAGTACTTC. Protein sequence: CASSPLGQGKNIQYF. The V call is TRBV12-3 or TRBV12-4, the J call TRBJ2-4; 10 nucleotides agree with TRBD1. J lost 4 bases, V lost 5 bases, and 5 bases had no gene match. The CDR3 covers 15 residues.

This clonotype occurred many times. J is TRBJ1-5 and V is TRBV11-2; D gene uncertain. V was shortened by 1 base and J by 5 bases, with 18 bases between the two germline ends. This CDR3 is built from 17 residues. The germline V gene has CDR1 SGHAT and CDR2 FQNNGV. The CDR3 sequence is CASSLGRIGLWDQPQHF. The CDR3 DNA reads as TGTGCCAGCAGCTTAGGTCGTATAGGGCTTTGGGATCAGCCCCAGCATTTT.

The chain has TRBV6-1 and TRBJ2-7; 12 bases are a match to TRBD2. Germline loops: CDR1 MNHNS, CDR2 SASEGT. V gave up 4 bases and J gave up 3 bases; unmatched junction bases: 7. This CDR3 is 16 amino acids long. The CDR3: CASSAYWTSGNYEQYF. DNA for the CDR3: TGTGCCAGCAGTGCGTACTGGACTAGCGGGAACTACGAGCAGTACTTC.

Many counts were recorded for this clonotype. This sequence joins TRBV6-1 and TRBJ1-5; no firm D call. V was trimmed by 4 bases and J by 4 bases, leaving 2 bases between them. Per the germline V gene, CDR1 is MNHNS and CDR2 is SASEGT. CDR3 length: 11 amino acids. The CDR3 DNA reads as TGTGCCAGCAGTGTGAATCAGCCCCAGCATTTT. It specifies CASSVNQPQHF.

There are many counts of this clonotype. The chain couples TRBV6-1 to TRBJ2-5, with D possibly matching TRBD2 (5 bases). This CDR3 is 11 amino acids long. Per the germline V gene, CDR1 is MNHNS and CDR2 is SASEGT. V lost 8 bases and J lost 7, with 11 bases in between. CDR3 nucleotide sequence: TGTGCCAGCTGCCCCGAGGGGACCCAGTACTTC. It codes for CASCPEGTQYF.

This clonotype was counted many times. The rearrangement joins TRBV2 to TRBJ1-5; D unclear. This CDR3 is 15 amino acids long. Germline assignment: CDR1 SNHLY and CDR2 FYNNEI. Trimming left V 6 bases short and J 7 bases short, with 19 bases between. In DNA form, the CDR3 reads TGTGCCAGCAGGCGATCCTTAGACCGCCGGCAGCCCCAGCATTTT. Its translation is CASRRSLDRRQPQHF.

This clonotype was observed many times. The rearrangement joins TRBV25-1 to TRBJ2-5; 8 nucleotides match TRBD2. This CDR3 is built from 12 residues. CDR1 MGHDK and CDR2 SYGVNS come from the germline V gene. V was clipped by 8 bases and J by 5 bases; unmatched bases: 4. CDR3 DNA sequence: TGTGCCAGCGTTGCTAGCGGGGAGACCCAGTACTTC. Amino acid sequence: CASVASGETQYF. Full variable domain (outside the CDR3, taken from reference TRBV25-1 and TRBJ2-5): EADIYQTPRYLVIGTGKKITLECSQTMGHDKMYWYQQDPGMELHLIHYSYGVNSTEKGDLSSESTVSRIRTEHFPLTLESARPSHTSQYLCASVASGETQYFGPGTRLLVL.

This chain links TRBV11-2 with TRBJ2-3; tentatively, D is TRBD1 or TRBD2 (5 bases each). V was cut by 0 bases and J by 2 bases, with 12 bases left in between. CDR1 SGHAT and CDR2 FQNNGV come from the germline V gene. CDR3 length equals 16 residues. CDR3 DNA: TGTGCCAGCAGCTTAGATCGGGGCTACAACACAGATACGCAGTATTTT. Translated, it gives CASSLDRGYNTDTQYF.

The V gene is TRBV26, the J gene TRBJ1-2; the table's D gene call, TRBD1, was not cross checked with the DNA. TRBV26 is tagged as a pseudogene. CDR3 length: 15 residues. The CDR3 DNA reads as TGTGCCAGTACTTCACCGGGACAGGGCCAGGATGGCTACAGCTTC. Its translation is CASTSPGQGQDGYSF.

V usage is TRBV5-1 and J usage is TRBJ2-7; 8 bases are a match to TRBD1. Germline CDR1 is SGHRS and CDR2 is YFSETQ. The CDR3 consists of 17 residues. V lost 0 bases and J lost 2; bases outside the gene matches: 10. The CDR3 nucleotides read TGCGCCAGCAGCTTGGCCCCCCAGGGGGCAGGGGCCTACGAGCAGTACTTC. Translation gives CASSLAPQGAGAYEQYF.

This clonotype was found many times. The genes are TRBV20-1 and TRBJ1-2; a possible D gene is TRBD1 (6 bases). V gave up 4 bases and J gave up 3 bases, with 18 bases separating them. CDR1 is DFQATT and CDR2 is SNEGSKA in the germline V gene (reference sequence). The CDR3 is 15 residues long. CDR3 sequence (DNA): TGCAGTGCTACCGAGGGGATCGGGGGCTACTATGGCTACACCTTC. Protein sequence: CSATEGIGGYYGYTF.

Here the CDR3 reads CASSLGQGAMNTEAFF. For the CDR3, the DNA is TGTGCCAGCAGTCTCGGACAGGGGGCTATGAACACTGAAGCTTTCTTT. The rearrangement links TRBV12-3 or TRBV12-4 to TRBJ1-1; 11 bases align to TRBD1. This CDR3 is built from 16 residues. Trimming at V came to 5 bases and at J to 0 bases, leaving 5 bases not matched to a gene.

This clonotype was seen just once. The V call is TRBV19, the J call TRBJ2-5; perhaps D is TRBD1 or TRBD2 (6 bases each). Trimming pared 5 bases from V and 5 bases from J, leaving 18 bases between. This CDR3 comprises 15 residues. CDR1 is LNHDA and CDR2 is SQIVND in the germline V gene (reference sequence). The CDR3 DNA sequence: TGTGCCAGTAGTTGGGGGGCCTCCCCTTGGGAGACCCAGTACTTC. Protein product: CASSWGASPWETQYF.

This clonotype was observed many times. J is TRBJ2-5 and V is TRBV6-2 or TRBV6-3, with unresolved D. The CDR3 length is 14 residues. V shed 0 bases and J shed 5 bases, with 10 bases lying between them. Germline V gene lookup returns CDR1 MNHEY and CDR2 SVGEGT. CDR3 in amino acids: CASSYSSRPETQYF. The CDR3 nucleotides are TGTGCCAGCAGTTACTCGTCCCGGCCCGAGACCCAGTACTTC.

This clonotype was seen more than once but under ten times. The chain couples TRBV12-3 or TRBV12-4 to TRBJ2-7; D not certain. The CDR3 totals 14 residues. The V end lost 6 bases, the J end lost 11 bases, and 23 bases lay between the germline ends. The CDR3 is CASRQARFSASEYF. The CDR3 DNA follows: TGTGCCAGCAGGCAGGCTAGATTTTCAGCGTCGGAGTACTTC.